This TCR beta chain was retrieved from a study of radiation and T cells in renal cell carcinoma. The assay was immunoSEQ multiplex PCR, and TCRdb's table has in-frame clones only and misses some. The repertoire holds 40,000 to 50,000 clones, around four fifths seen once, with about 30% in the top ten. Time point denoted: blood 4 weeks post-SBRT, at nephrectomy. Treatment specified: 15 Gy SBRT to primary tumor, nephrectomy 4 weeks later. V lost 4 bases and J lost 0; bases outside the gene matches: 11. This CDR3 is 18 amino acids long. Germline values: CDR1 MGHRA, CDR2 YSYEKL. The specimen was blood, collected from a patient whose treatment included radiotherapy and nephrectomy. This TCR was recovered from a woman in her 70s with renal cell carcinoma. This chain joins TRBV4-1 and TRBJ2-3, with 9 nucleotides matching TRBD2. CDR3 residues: CASSPRYASGVSTDTQYF. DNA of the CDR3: TGCGCCAGCAGCCCACGCTATGCTAGCGGGGTTAGCACAGATACGCAGTATTTT.